The next 27 T cell receptor beta chains were all read from a single sample in a study of patients and donors after allogeneic stem cell transplantation. TCRdb called the RT-PCR reads again in MiXCR, with one record for every CDR3 protein. The sample carries some 960,000 distinct CDR3 sequences, roughly 18% recorded once. The sequenced material came from blood, either unsorted or a sorted T cell fraction (not recorded which). The receptor set was obtained from a human donor who was either an allogeneic HSCT recipient or a stem cell or donor lymphocyte infusion donor (not recorded which). It is not recorded whose cells these are; they may come from a transplant donor.

This clonotype was found a few times. The CDR3 here is CAWARQGGAFF. CDR3 DNA sequence: TGTGCCTGGGCTAGACAGGGAGGAGCTTTCTTT. This chain connects TRBV30 to TRBJ1-1; 7 bases map to TRBD1. V dropped 5 bases and J dropped 10; count of bases not matched to a gene: 7. Germline loops: CDR1 GTSNPN, CDR2 SVGIG (reference sequence). There are 11 residues in the CDR3.

This clonotype was counted only a few times. The chain couples TRBV5-1 to TRBJ2-3; 7 bases are a match to TRBD2. V was clipped by 0 bases and J by 3 bases; unmatched bases: 7. The germline V gene has CDR1 SGHRS and CDR2 YFSETQ. The CDR3 contains 16 residues. Here the CDR3 reads CASSLAVREITDTQYF. In nucleotides, the CDR3 is TGCGCCAGCAGCTTGGCAGTGCGGGAGATAACAGATACGCAGTATTTT.

This clonotype was counted only a few times. The V call is TRBV27, the J call TRBJ2-7; 7 positions match TRBD1. J gave up 2 bases and V 5 bases, and 9 bases lay outside the gene matches. The CDR3 extends over 15 amino acids. Per germline, CDR1 MNHEY and CDR2 SMNVEV (reference sequence). CDR3 sequence: CASSRIGDRTYEQYF. The DNA of the CDR3 is TGTGCCAGCAGTAGGATAGGGGACAGAACCTACGAGCAGTACTTC.

Note on this clonotype: Compared with germline, one end of the junction differs, possibly owing to a read error. This chain joins TRBV29-1 and TRBJ2-7; 12 bases map to TRBD1. In germline, CDR1 is SQVTM, CDR2 ANQGSEA. This CDR3 is 12 amino acids long. CDR3 in DNA: TGTGGCGGGACAGGGGGCCAGGGCGAGCAGTACTTC. Encoded protein: CGGTGGQGEQYF.

This chain uses TRBV9 with TRBJ1-2; the match to TRBD1 covers 10 bases. Germline loops: CDR1 SGDLS, CDR2 YYNGEE. The CDR3 extends over 14 amino acids. Germline trimming cut 3 bases from V and 6 bases from J; bases unmatched to any gene: 5. CDR3 residues: CASSEDRGLDGYTF. The CDR3 nucleotides read TGTGCCAGCAGCGAGGACAGGGGGTTGGATGGCTACACCTTC.

The rearrangement uses TRBV7-9 and TRBJ2-1, with a possible D match to TRBD2 (5 bases). The CDR3 runs 17 residues. Germline loops: CDR1 SEHNR, CDR2 FQNEAQ (reference sequence). The V gene lost 0 bases and the J gene lost 6 bases, with 18 bases spanning the gap. In DNA form, the CDR3 reads TGTGCCAGCAGCTTAGCCCCCACTAGATGGGTCCGCAATGAGCAGTTCTTC. Encoded protein: CASSLAPTRWVRNEQFF.

This clonotype was counted between two and nine times. V usage is TRBV18 and J usage is TRBJ2-7; D might be TRBD1 (6 bases). V was shortened by 0 bases and J by 2 bases, with 14 bases between the two germline ends. CDR1 and CDR2 (germline): KGHSH, LQKENI. CDR3 length equals 16 residues. The CDR3 nucleotides are TGTGCCAGCTCACCACCGGCAGGGGTGCCACCCTACGAGCAGTACTTC. This codes for CASSPPAGVPPYEQYF.

This clonotype was seen a few times. The chain couples TRBV20-1 to TRBJ2-3; D may be TRBD2 (6 bases). Germline lookup yields CDR1 DFQATT and CDR2 SNEGSKA (reference sequence). The germline V and J ends were trimmed by 2 bases and 5 bases, with 14 bases remaining between them. CDR3 size: 14 residues. DNA of the CDR3: TGCAGTGCTAGACGCCGGGGGTGGGGAGATACGCAGTATTTT. This translates into CSARRRGWGDTQYF.

The chain carries TRBV7-9 and TRBJ2-3; TRBD2 agrees at 7 bases. The germline gives CDR1 SEHNR, CDR2 FQNEAQ (reference sequence). Trimming removed 5 bases from V and 4 bases from J; junction bases left unmatched: 3. The CDR3 runs to 13 residues. CDR3 region: CASSRTRSDTQYF. The CDR3 DNA reads TGTGCCAGCAGCCGGACTAGGTCAGATACGCAGTATTTT.

The V and J genes are TRBV7-3 and TRBJ2-2, with no clear D. The CDR3 extends over 12 amino acids. Germline CDR1 and CDR2: SGHTA and FQGTGA. Trimming took 1 base from V and 6 from J, leaving 3 bases between them. The CDR3 here is CASSLIPGELFF. The CDR3 nucleotides are TGTGCCAGCAGCTTAATCCCCGGGGAGCTGTTTTTT. Filled out from reference TRBV7-3 and TRBJ2-2, the complete variable domain reads GAGVSQTPSNKVTEKGKYVELRCDPISGHTALYWYRQSLGQGPEFLIYFQGTGAADDSGLPNDRFFAVRPEGSVSTLKIQRTERGDSAVYLCASSLIPGELFFGEGSRLTVL.

The rearrangement links TRBV29-1 to TRBJ2-5, with unresolved D. Germline CDR1 reads SQVTM; CDR2 reads ANQGSEA. This CDR3 is 12 amino acids long. Trimming removed 4 bases at V and 2 bases at J, with 8 bases between. CDR3: CSVVRQQETQYF. The DNA of the CDR3 is TGCAGCGTTGTTCGCCAGCAAGAGACCCAGTACTTC.

In its sample, this clonotype was seen a few times. The chain recombines TRBV12-3 or TRBV12-4 with TRBJ1-6; D gene uncertain. Trimming took 6 bases from V and 4 from J, leaving 4 bases between them. The CDR3 contains 12 residues. This chain's CDR3 is CASRGYNSPLHF. CDR3 DNA sequence: TGTGCCAGCAGGGGGTATAATTCACCCCTCCACTTT.

This clonotype turned up a few times. The V gene is TRBV7-2, the J gene TRBJ2-2; 8 bases map to TRBD2. This CDR3 has 15 amino acids. CDR1 is SGHTA, CDR2 FQGNSA, per germline. V lost 5 bases, J lost 4 bases, and 6 bases stayed unmatched. The CDR3 loop reads CASSLWSGGTGELFF. For the CDR3, the DNA is TGTGCCAGCAGCCTGTGGAGCGGGGGCACCGGGGAGCTGTTTTTT.

The V and J genes are TRBV6-6 and TRBJ1-2; D might be TRBD1 (5 bases). The CDR3 extends over 10 amino acids. Trimming stripped 11 bases from V and 8 bases from J, with 12 bases between. Germline V gives CDR1 MNHNY, CDR2 SVGAGI (reference sequence). DNA of the CDR3: TGTGCCGCGGAGGGGTACGGCTACACCTTC. Translating it yields CAAEGYGYTF.

The table lists this clonotype with a few counts. In DNA, the CDR3 is TGTGCCAGCAGCCCGAGCGGGGGGGTTTCCGGGGAGCTGTTTTTT. This codes for CASSPSGGVSGELFF. This chain uses TRBV9 with TRBJ2-2; TRBD2 agrees at 10 bases. Germline loops: CDR1 SGDLS, CDR2 YYNGEE. The CDR3 is made up of 15 amino acids. With V trimmed by 4 bases and J by 6 bases, 6 bases remained unmatched. The full variable domain, in which reference TRBV9 and TRBJ2-2 provide the parts outside the CDR3, is DSGVTQTPKHLITATGQRVTLRCSPRSGDLSVYWYQQSLDQGLQFLIQYYNGEERAKGNILERFSAQQFPDLHSELNLSSLELGDSALYFCASSPSGGVSGELFFGEGSRLTVL.

This clonotype was observed a handful of times. This chain connects TRBV7-8 to TRBJ2-1, with 10 bases identical to TRBD1. Germline loops: CDR1 SGHVS, CDR2 FQNEAQ. This CDR3 contains 14 residues. V trimming: 4 bases; J trimming: 9 bases; junction bases outside the gene matches: 6. The CDR3 coding sequence is TGTGCCAGCAGCTCCCGGACAGGGGGTCGTGAGCAGTTCTTC. It specifies CASSSRTGGREQFF.

This clonotype was detected a few times. The junction departs from germline at one end; a sequencing error may be responsible. J is TRBJ2-5 and V is TRBV14; D gene uncertain. The germline CDR1 and CDR2 sequences are SGHDN and FVKESK. This CDR3 spans 13 amino acids. CDR3 sequence: CASSRRFQEAQYF. The CDR3 DNA is TGTGCCAGCAGCCGACGGTTCCAAGAGGCCCAGTACTTC.

The chain is built from TRBV5-1 and TRBJ1-2; 7 bases map to TRBD1. Losses at the gene ends were 0 bases for V and 5 bases for J; bases not matched to a gene: 13. This CDR3 spans 17 amino acids. CDR1 SGHRS and CDR2 YFSETQ come from the germline V gene. As DNA, the CDR3 is TGCGCCAGCAGCTTGGATGCCCTACAGGGGAAAAAGTATGGCTACACCTTC. It specifies CASSLDALQGKKYGYTF.

This clonotype came up a few times. The genes are TRBV5-5 and TRBJ2-7, with TRBD2 as a possible D gene (5 bases). The V gene lost 3 bases and the J gene lost 6 bases, with 13 bases spanning the gap. This CDR3 has 13 amino acids. The germline V gene has CDR1 SGHKS and CDR2 YYEKEE (reference sequence). The CDR3: CASSWELSPEQYF. In DNA form, the CDR3 reads TGTGCCAGCAGCTGGGAGCTCTCACCCGAGCAGTACTTC.

There are a few counts of this clonotype. The rearrangement joins TRBV5-1 to TRBJ2-6; TRBD1 might be the D (6 bases). V was cut by 5 bases and J by 1 base, with 22 bases left in between. There are 19 residues in the CDR3. The germline V gene has CDR1 SGHRS and CDR2 YFSETQ. The CDR3 bases are TGCGCCAGCAGATCTTCCGGCGGACAGTTTATGTCTGGGGCCAACGTCCTGACTTTC. This encodes CASRSSGGQFMSGANVLTF.

The gene calls are TRBV12-3 or TRBV12-4 and TRBJ2-1; 8 bases match TRBD1. CDR3 length equals 14 residues. V trimming: 3 bases; J trimming: 6 bases; junction bases outside the gene matches: 4. As DNA, the CDR3 is TGTGCCAGCAGTTTGGACAGGGTAGTCAATGAGCAGTTCTTC. Translated: CASSLDRVVNEQFF.

This clonotype was seen only a few times. This chain joins TRBV5-1 and TRBJ1-2, with D possibly TRBD1 on 6 matching bases. V was trimmed by 4 bases and J by 5 bases, leaving 12 bases between them. The CDR3 loop spans 13 amino acids. CDR1 SGHRS and CDR2 YFSETQ come from the germline V gene. CDR3 in amino acids: CASSENQGYGYTF. Written as DNA, the CDR3 is TGCGCCAGCAGCGAAAATCAGGGGTATGGCTACACCTTC.

This chain joins TRBV2 and TRBJ1-4; D gene uncertain. V was pared by 7 bases and J by 14 bases, with 17 bases between. Germline CDR1 reads SNHLY; CDR2 reads FYNNEI. This CDR3 contains 12 residues. CDR3 in DNA: TGTGCCAGCAAGGGTCCCGGGAGAAGGCTGTTTTTT. It specifies CASKGPGRRLFF. The variable domain in full, with the rest retrieved from reference TRBV2 and TRBJ1-4, is EPEVTQTPSHQVTQMGQEVILRCVPISNHLYFYWYRQILGQKVEFLVSFYNNEISEKSEIFDDQFSVERPDGSNFTLKIRSTKLEDSAMYFCASKGPGRRLFFGSGTQLSVL.

This clonotype was seen a handful of times. Its ends do not fully match the called genes, so a read error is possible. This sequence joins TRBV4-3 and TRBJ2-7; no reliable D call. CDR3 length: 14 amino acids. Germline V gives CDR1 LGHNA, CDR2 YSLEER. This CDR3 is CTSSQDIGSYEQYF. The CDR3 region has the DNA TGCACCAGCAGCCAAGATATCGGCAGCTACGAGCAGTACTTC.

The chain links TRBV20-1 to TRBJ2-7, with 7 bases matching TRBD1. Germline lookup yields CDR1 DFQATT and CDR2 SNEGSKA (reference sequence). The CDR3 runs 15 residues. Trimming at V came to 5 bases and at J to 1 base, leaving 11 bases not matched to a gene. The CDR3 region is CSAQPSGTVSYEQYF. The CDR3 nucleotides read TGCAGTGCTCAACCCTCCGGGACAGTTTCCTACGAGCAGTACTTC.

V gene TRBV29-1 combines with J gene TRBJ2-3; possible D gene TRBD2, 6 bases. The CDR3 is 13 amino acids. From germline, CDR1 is SQVTM and CDR2 ANQGSEA. The CDR3 nucleotides read TGCAGTGAGGGTCCCGGGGGAGGAGATACGCAGTATTTT. Its protein product is CSEGPGGGDTQYF.

The V and J genes are TRBV7-2 and TRBJ1-1; no clear D gene. From germline, CDR1 is SGHTA and CDR2 FQGNSA. V was cut by 5 bases and J by 7 bases, with 14 bases left in between. This CDR3 has 13 amino acids. CDR3 sequence: CASSLADTDEAFF. As DNA, the CDR3 is TGTGCCAGCAGCCTTGCCGACACGGATGAAGCTTTCTTT.